The 32 T cell receptor beta chains given below trace back to one sample, sequenced in a study of blood T cell repertoires in COVID-19. TCRdb keeps only in-frame clones here, not all; method: immunoSEQ multiplex PCR. The sample carries about 150,000 clones, 84% recorded once. The material sequenced was peripheral blood. The origin of the receptors is a man aged 18-30 years with active or convalescent COVID-19.

This clone showed up just once. The chain combines TRBV7-8 with TRBJ1-1; D is perhaps TRBD1 (5 bases). The V gene's germline CDR1 is SGHVS and CDR2 FQNEAQ. The CDR3 contains 15 residues. V lost 3 bases to trimming and J lost 0 bases, with 11 bases between them. The CDR3 bases are TGTGCCAGCAGCTTTCCTGGGGCCATGAACACTGAAGCTTTCTTT. Protein: CASSFPGAMNTEAFF.

The chain employs TRBV5-4 and TRBJ2-7; D unresolved. CDR1 and CDR2 (germline): SGHNT, YYREEE (reference sequence). V dropped 2 bases and J dropped 3 bases, with 12 bases sitting between them. This CDR3 has 14 amino acids. The CDR3 spells CASSFGLENYEQYF. CDR3 in DNA: TGTGCCAGCAGCTTTGGGCTGGAAAACTACGAGCAGTACTTC.

The gene calls are TRBV29-1 and TRBJ2-1, with 7 nucleotides matching TRBD2. V lost 7 bases to trimming and J lost 5 bases; unmatched junction nucleotides: 8. The CDR3 is made up of 13 amino acids. Germline V CDR1 and CDR2: SQVTM, ANQGSEA. The chain's CDR3 is CSGWAGVHNEQFF. CDR3 nucleotide sequence: TGCAGCGGGTGGGCGGGGGTTCACAATGAGCAGTTCTTC.

The chain joins TRBV7-9 to TRBJ2-1, with 9 bases identical to TRBD2. The ends lost 2 bases at V and 3 bases at J; junction bases unmatched: 8. The CDR3 has 17 amino acids. Germline V gene sequence: CDR1 SEHNR, CDR2 FQNEAQ (reference sequence). CDR3 bases: TGTGCCAGCAGCTTATCGACGTTGCGGGGGGGCTACAATGAGCAGTTCTTC. This encodes CASSLSTLRGGYNEQFF.

The V gene is TRBV10-3, the J gene TRBJ2-7; possibly TRBD2 for D (5 bases). CDR3 length: 14 amino acids. Germline values: CDR1 ENHRY, CDR2 SYGVKD. The germline V and J ends were trimmed by 4 bases and 3 bases, with 13 bases remaining between them. As DNA, the CDR3 is TGTGCCATCAGTGTGGGTCCAGGAGGCTACGAGCAGTACTTC. It is translated as CAISVGPGGYEQYF.

There are a few counts of this clone. The chain carries TRBV20-1 and TRBJ1-6; D is unresolved. The germline gives CDR1 DFQATT, CDR2 SNEGSKA (reference sequence). The CDR3 extends over 16 amino acids. Trimming took 3 bases from V and 0 from J, leaving 12 bases between them. The CDR3 sequence is CSASSGMGSYNSPLHF. DNA of the CDR3: TGCAGTGCTAGTTCCGGGATGGGCTCCTATAATTCACCCCTCCACTTT.

V gene TRBV3-1 (or the pseudogene TRBV3-2) combines with J gene TRBJ1-4, with TRBD1 matching over 9 bases. The CDR3 covers 14 residues. Germline assignment: CDR1 LGHDT and CDR2 YNNKEL (reference sequence). The J segment lost 8 bases and the V segment lost 4 bases, leaving 5 bases of the junction unmatched. The CDR3 DNA sequence: TGTGCCAGCAGCCCAGGGACAGGGATCGAAAAACTGTTTTTT. This codes for CASSPGTGIEKLFF.

V gene TRBV6-5 combines with J gene TRBJ2-5; 12 nucleotides align to TRBD2. CDR1 MNHEY and CDR2 SVGAGI come from the germline V gene. Trimming cost V 6 bases and J 7 bases; bases outside gene matches: 6. This CDR3 has 14 residues. The CDR3 DNA follows: TGTGCCAGCAGGACTAGCGGGGGCGGGGGGACCCAGTACTTC. Its protein product is CASRTSGGGGTQYF.

The chain has TRBV6-6 and TRBJ1-5; TRBD1 is a possible D gene (5 bases). V was pared by 4 bases and J by 4 bases, with 14 bases between. The CDR3 has 15 amino acids. CDR1 and CDR2 from the germline V gene are MNHNY and SVGAGI (reference sequence). The chain's CDR3 is CASSSPTAGNQPQHF. The CDR3 DNA reads TGTGCCAGCAGTTCCCCGACAGCCGGAAATCAGCCCCAGCATTTT.

V usage is TRBV19 and J usage is TRBJ2-3; D possibly corresponds to TRBD1 (6 bases). The CDR3 is 14 amino acids. CDR1 is LNHDA and CDR2 is SQIVND in the germline V gene (reference sequence). Trimming pared 6 bases from V and 3 bases from J, leaving 13 bases between. CDR3 in amino acids: CASSRDINTDTQYF. DNA for the CDR3: TGTGCCAGTAGCCGGGACATCAATACAGATACGCAGTATTTT.

J is TRBJ1-5 and V is TRBV27, with TRBD1 matching over 8 bases. CDR3 size: 14 residues. Germline CDR1 MNHEY, CDR2 SMNVEV (reference sequence). Trimming cost V 5 bases and J 6 bases; bases outside gene matches: 6. CDR3 protein: CASSPDRGLQPQHF. CDR3 DNA: TGTGCCAGCAGTCCCGACAGGGGTCTTCAGCCCCAGCATTTT.

The rearrangement uses TRBV2 and TRBJ2-3; possibly TRBD1 for D (6 bases). Trimming removed 11 bases at V and 5 bases at J, with 11 bases between. This CDR3 region has 11 residues. Germline V lookup: CDR1 SNHLY, CDR2 FYNNEI. The CDR3 DNA follows: TGTGCCGGAGGCAGGGGAGATACGCAGTATTTT. Amino acid sequence: CAGGRGDTQYF. Full variable domain (missing parts from reference TRBV2 and TRBJ2-3): EPEVTQTPSHQVTQMGQEVILRCVPISNHLYFYWYRQILGQKVEFLVSFYNNEISEKSEIFDDQFSVERPDGSNFTLKIRSTKLEDSAMYFCAGGRGDTQYFGPGTRLTVL.

This clone came up a few times. The chain is built from TRBV6-5 and TRBJ1-1; 7 bases are shared with TRBD1. Per the germline V gene, CDR1 is MNHEY and CDR2 is SVGAGI. The CDR3 extends over 15 amino acids. CDR3 sequence (DNA): TGTACCTGTAGGAGAACAGGGGCGATTAACACTGAAGCTTTCTTT. Translated, it gives CTCRRTGAINTEAFF.

A single count supports this clone. The chain employs TRBV3-1 (or the pseudogene TRBV3-2) and TRBJ2-7, with D possibly being TRBD2 (5 bases). V lost 3 bases, J lost 0 bases, and 15 bases lay in between. In germline, CDR1 is LGHDT, CDR2 YNNKEL (reference sequence). This CDR3 has 16 residues. The CDR3 is CASSQNFDGDSYEQYF. CDR3 coding DNA: TGTGCCAGCAGCCAGAACTTCGACGGGGACTCCTACGAGCAGTACTTC.

The V gene is TRBV25-1, the J gene TRBJ2-7; 9 positions match TRBD1. V trimming: 4 bases; J trimming: 4 bases; junction bases outside the gene matches: 5. Germline V lookup: CDR1 MGHDK, CDR2 SYGVNS. This CDR3 has 14 amino acids. CDR3 residues: CASSVYRGQYEQYF. CDR3 sequence (DNA): TGTGCCAGCAGTGTATACAGGGGGCAGTACGAGCAGTACTTC.

This clone was seen more than once but under ten times. The chain uses TRBV6-2 or TRBV6-3 and TRBJ2-1, with a weak D call TRBD2 (5 bases). V lost 0 bases to trimming and J lost 6 bases, with 9 bases between them. CDR1 is MNHEY, CDR2 SVGEGT, per germline. The CDR3 has 14 amino acids. The CDR3 loop is CASSYSLASNEQFF. Written as DNA, the CDR3 is TGTGCCAGCAGTTACTCGTTAGCGTCCAATGAGCAGTTCTTC.

The rearrangement joins TRBV7-8 to TRBJ2-4; a possible D gene is TRBD2 (5 bases). This CDR3 is 15 amino acids long. Trimming took off 0 bases at V and 8 bases at J, with 14 bases between the two ends. In germline, CDR1 is SGHVS, CDR2 FQNEAQ. Here the CDR3 reads CASSLARSMRDIQYF. CDR3 DNA sequence: TGTGCCAGCAGCTTAGCGCGCTCTATGCGGGACATTCAGTACTTC.

This clone turned up a few times. The V call is TRBV19, the J call TRBJ1-5, with 8 bases lining up with TRBD1. Germline V gene data show CDR1 as LNHDA and CDR2 as SQIVND (reference sequence). The CDR3 is made up of 14 amino acids. V was clipped by 7 bases and J by 7 bases; unmatched bases: 9. CDR3 sequence reads: CASKENRGNQPQHF. In DNA form, the CDR3 reads TGTGCCAGTAAAGAAAACAGGGGGAACCAGCCCCAGCATTTT.

The chain carries TRBV12-3 or TRBV12-4 and TRBJ1-2; unclear D gene. V was clipped by 1 base and J by 4 bases, with 7 bases between them. The CDR3 runs 13 residues. DNA for the CDR3: TGTGCCAGCAGTTTAGTCAGGCGCTATGGCTACACCTTC. It codes for CASSLVRRYGYTF.

This clone was recorded once. The chain couples TRBV7-5 to TRBJ1-1. TRBV7-5 is designated a pseudogene. CDR3 length equals 12 residues. In DNA form, the CDR3 reads TGTGCCAGAAGCTTACCGGGAAATGAAGCTTTCTTT. This translates into CARSLPGNEAFF.

The CDR3 loop reads CASSSTSDYRYEQYF. In DNA form, the CDR3 reads TGTGCCAGCAGTTCTACCTCCGACTATAGATACGAGCAGTACTTC. This chain links TRBV27 with TRBJ2-7, with D possibly TRBD2 on 5 matching bases. Germline lookup yields CDR1 MNHEY and CDR2 SMNVEV (reference sequence). The V and J ends lost 4 bases and 4 bases respectively, with 17 bases between them. This CDR3 has 15 residues.

V gene TRBV7-2 combines with J gene TRBJ2-1, with a tentative D call TRBD1 (6 bases). The germline V gene encodes CDR1 SGHTA and CDR2 FQGNSA. Deletions cut 0 bases from V and 2 bases from J, with 14 bases between. The CDR3 is 17 residues long. CDR3 amino acids: CASSLAWGRAPYNEQFF. In nucleotides, the CDR3 is TGTGCCAGCAGCTTAGCGTGGGGGCGGGCACCCTACAATGAGCAGTTCTTC.

The chain has TRBV7-2 and TRBJ2-1; 13 bases match TRBD2. Germline V gene lookup returns CDR1 SGHTA and CDR2 FQGNSA. The CDR3 has 18 amino acids. Losses at the gene ends were 5 bases for V and 0 bases for J; bases not matched to a gene: 7. CDR3 coding DNA: TGTGCCAGCAGCCCTTATCGGACTAGCGGGAGCTCCTACAATGAGCAGTTCTTC. Its protein product is CASSPYRTSGSSYNEQFF.

V is TRBV11-1 and J is TRBJ2-2; 7 bases line up with TRBD1. The germline V gene has CDR1 SGHAT and CDR2 FQDESV (reference sequence). This CDR3 is built from 15 residues. V lost 1 base to trimming and J lost 4 bases; unmatched junction nucleotides: 3. Here the CDR3 reads CASSLVGTVTGELFF. CDR3 nucleotide sequence: TGTGCCAGCAGCTTAGTAGGGACAGTCACCGGGGAGCTGTTTTTT.

This sequence joins TRBV6-5 and TRBJ2-6, with a weak D call TRBD2 (7 bases). Germline V gene sequence: CDR1 MNHEY, CDR2 SVGAGI. V lost 6 bases, J lost 8 bases, and 14 bases lay in between. The CDR3 runs 14 residues. As DNA, the CDR3 is TGTGCCAGCAGCTTACAGGGAGGGACCAACGTCCTGACTTTC. Translating it yields CASSLQGGTNVLTF.

The chain joins TRBV3-1 (or the pseudogene TRBV3-2) to TRBJ1-1; TRBD1 might be the D (6 bases). V dropped 6 bases and J dropped 1 base, with 15 bases sitting between them. Germline V gives CDR1 LGHDT, CDR2 YNNKEL (reference sequence). The CDR3 is made up of 15 amino acids. CDR3 nucleotides: TGTGCCAGCAGTTGGAGCGACAGGAGGAACACTGAAGCTTTCTTT. This codes for CASSWSDRRNTEAFF.

The rearrangement joins TRBV6-5 to TRBJ2-7, with D possibly being TRBD1 (7 bases). Germline V gives CDR1 MNHEY, CDR2 SVGAGI. Trimming removed 6 bases at V and 9 bases at J, with 21 bases between. There are 14 residues in the CDR3. The CDR3 bases are TGTGCCAGCAGGGAGGGGGCCCAACTTTTGGTGCAGTACTTC. This codes for CASREGAQLLVQYF.

On this clone itself: Different DNA sequences within this sample yield the same CDR3. This chain uses TRBV27 with TRBJ2-7, with 8 bases aligning to TRBD2. This CDR3 region has 14 residues. Germline CDR1 is MNHEY and CDR2 is SMNVEV (reference sequence). Trimming removed 2 bases from V and 2 bases from J; junction bases left unmatched: 2. CDR3 sequence reads: CASSLGGRPYEQYF. The DNA for the CDR3 is TGTGCCAGCAGTTTAGGCGGGAGGCCCTACGAGCAGTACTTC.

The rearrangement joins TRBV6-4 to TRBJ1-5; D gene ambiguous. The CDR3 length is 14 residues. V lost 3 bases and J 9 bases, leaving 15 bases between the germline ends. CDR1 and CDR2 from the germline V gene are MRHNA and SNTAGT. The DNA of the CDR3 is TGTGCCAGCAGTGAGGGTCGCCTCGAGGGGCCCCAGCATTTT. It yields the protein CASSEGRLEGPQHF.

V and J are TRBV10-3 and TRBJ2-2; possibly TRBD1 for D (7 bases). V was clipped by 4 bases and J by 4 bases, with 13 bases between them. This CDR3 spans 15 amino acids. The germline V gene has CDR1 ENHRY and CDR2 SYGVKD. CDR3 sequence: CAISVEGALTGELFF. CDR3 sequence (DNA): TGTGCCATCAGTGTGGAGGGGGCCCTCACCGGGGAGCTGTTTTTT.

The chain has TRBV27 and TRBJ1-4, with D tentatively TRBD1 (5 bases). Germline CDR1 reads MNHEY; CDR2 reads SMNVEV (reference sequence). CDR3 length equals 15 residues. Trimming removed 1 base from V and 7 bases from J, with 13 bases in between. CDR3 amino acids: CASSLWRGRGEKLFF. The CDR3 nucleotides read TGTGCCAGCAGTTTATGGAGGGGAAGGGGTGAAAAACTGTTTTTT.

This clone has just one count. The J gene is TRBJ1-2, the V gene TRBV5-5; D remains unclear. The V and J ends lost 0 bases and 5 bases respectively, with 11 bases between them. Germline CDR1 is SGHKS and CDR2 is YYEKEE (reference sequence). This CDR3 is built from 14 residues. In DNA, the CDR3 is TGTGCCAGCAGCTTGGCCGGAAGGGAGTATGGCTACACCTTC. This codes for CASSLAGREYGYTF.